This T cell receptor beta chain emerged from a study of blood T cell repertoires in COVID-19. This table comes from immunoSEQ multiplex PCR, and its TCRdb copy is limited to in-frame clones, with some not included. In the table there are 250,000 or so clones, roughly 88% of which are singletons. The CDR3 extends over 15 amino acids. The V end was cut by 2 bases, the J end by 6 bases, with 16 bases between. Germline V CDR1 and CDR2: MNHEY, SVGAGI. This chain connects TRBV6-5 to TRBJ1-2; D possibly corresponds to TRBD1 (5 bases). Material: peripheral blood. The sequence came from a woman in her thirties with active or convalescent COVID-19. The CDR3 is CASSYGVGRVDGYTF. The CDR3 DNA is TGTGCCAGCAGTTACGGGGTTGGCAGGGTGGATGGCTACACCTTC.